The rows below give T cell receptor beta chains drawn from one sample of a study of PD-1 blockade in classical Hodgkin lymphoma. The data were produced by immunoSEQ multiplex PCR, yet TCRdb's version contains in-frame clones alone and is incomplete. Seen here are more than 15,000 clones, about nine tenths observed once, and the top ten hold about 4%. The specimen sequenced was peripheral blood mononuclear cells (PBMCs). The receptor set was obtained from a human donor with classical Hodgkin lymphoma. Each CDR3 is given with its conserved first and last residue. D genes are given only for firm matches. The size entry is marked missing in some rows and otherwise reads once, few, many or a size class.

cdr3_aa: CASTPRGSNTEAFF; cdr3_nt: TGTGCCAGCACCCCTAGAGGGAGCAACACTGAAGCTTTCTTT; j_call: TRBJ1-1; v_call: TRBV5-4; d_call: -; clone_size: -
cdr3_aa: CASSPLNYGYTF; cdr3_nt: TGTGCCAGCAGCCCCTTGAACTATGGCTACACCTTC; j_call: TRBJ1-2; v_call: TRBV9; d_call: -; clone_size: -
cdr3_aa: CASSWRGYNEQFF; cdr3_nt: TGTGCCAGTAGTTGGAGGGGCTACAATGAGCAGTTCTTC; j_call: TRBJ2-1; v_call: TRBV19; d_call: -; clone_size: -
cdr3_aa: CASSYSQVYNEQFF; cdr3_nt: TGTGCCAGCAGTTATTCTCAGGTCTACAATGAGCAGTTCTTC; j_call: TRBJ2-1; v_call: TRBV6-6; d_call: -; clone_size: few
cdr3_aa: CASSPGQGWDGYTF; cdr3_nt: TGTGCCAGCAGCCCGGGACAGGGCTGGGATGGCTACACCTTC; j_call: TRBJ1-2; v_call: TRBV7-6; d_call: TRBD1; clone_size: few
cdr3_aa: CASSSMTGSYEQYF; cdr3_nt: TGTGCCAGCAGCTCAATGACAGGGTCCTACGAGCAGTACTTC; j_call: TRBJ2-7; v_call: TRBV7-2; d_call: TRBD1; clone_size: -
cdr3_aa: CASSFVSFGELFF; cdr3_nt: TGTGCCAGCAGCTTCGTGTCTTTCGGTGAGCTGTTTTTT; j_call: TRBJ2-2; v_call: TRBV7-2; d_call: -; clone_size: once
cdr3_aa: CASSLEAQGYGYTF; cdr3_nt: TGTGCCAGCAGCTTGGAGGCCCAAGGCTATGGCTACACCTTC; j_call: TRBJ1-2; v_call: TRBV5-4; d_call: -; clone_size: -
cdr3_aa: CAWSEDTSYGYTF; cdr3_nt: TGTGCCTGGAGTGAGGACACCTCTTATGGCTACACCTTC; j_call: TRBJ1-2; v_call: TRBV30; d_call: -; clone_size: -
cdr3_aa: CASNLAGGPYEQYF; cdr3_nt: TGTGCCAGCAACCTAGCGGGAGGGCCCTACGAGCAGTACTTC; j_call: TRBJ2-7; v_call: TRBV6-1; d_call: TRBD2; clone_size: once
cdr3_aa: CASSEDGGGHRSGANVLTF; cdr3_nt: TGTGCCAGCAGTGAAGACGGGGGCGGGCACCGCTCTGGGGCCAACGTCCTGACTTTC; j_call: TRBJ2-6; v_call: TRBV6-1; d_call: -; clone_size: -
cdr3_aa: CASSLRGVWGVRFMNTEAFF; cdr3_nt: TGTGCCAGCAGCTTAAGGGGCGTGTGGGGGGTCAGGTTCATGAACACTGAAGCTTTCTTT; j_call: TRBJ1-1; v_call: TRBV27; d_call: -; clone_size: -
cdr3_aa: CASSHRDRAMNTEAFF; cdr3_nt: TGTGCCAGTAGTCACCGGGACAGGGCTATGAACACTGAAGCTTTCTTT; j_call: TRBJ1-1; v_call: TRBV19; d_call: TRBD1; clone_size: once
cdr3_aa: CASSDGGYGYTF; cdr3_nt: TGTGCCAGCAGTGATGGTGGCTATGGCTACACCTTC; j_call: TRBJ1-2; v_call: TRBV25-1; d_call: -; clone_size: -
cdr3_aa: CASRLAGGKGYNEQFF; cdr3_nt: TGTGCCAGCAGACTGGCGGGGGGGAAAGGCTACAATGAGCAGTTCTTC; j_call: TRBJ2-1; v_call: TRBV27; d_call: TRBD2; clone_size: few
cdr3_aa: CASSLERLAGGRNEQFF; cdr3_nt: TGTGCCAGCAGCTTAGAACGTCTAGCGGGAGGGAGGAATGAGCAGTTCTTC; j_call: TRBJ2-1; v_call: TRBV7-2; d_call: TRBD2; clone_size: -
cdr3_aa: CASSEAADDGGYTF; cdr3_nt: TGTGCCAGCAGTGAAGCGGCTGACGATGGCGGCTACACCTTC; j_call: TRBJ1-2; v_call: TRBV6-1; d_call: -; clone_size: -
cdr3_aa: CASSVTGGAEAFF; cdr3_nt: TGTGCCAGCAGCGTAACTGGGGGGGCTGAAGCTTTCTTT; j_call: TRBJ1-1; v_call: TRBV9; d_call: -; clone_size: -
cdr3_aa: CCTGSYEQYF; cdr3_nt: TGTTGCACAGGAAGCTACGAGCAGTACTTC; j_call: TRBJ2-7; v_call: TRBV28; d_call: -; clone_size: -
cdr3_aa: CASSYSLGVQPQHF; cdr3_nt: TGTGCCAGCAGCTATTCCCTCGGCGTCCAGCCCCAGCATTTT; j_call: TRBJ1-5; v_call: TRBV7-8; d_call: -; clone_size: once
cdr3_aa: CASSLGPGELFF; cdr3_nt: TGTGCCAGCAGCTTAGGCCCCGGGGAGCTGTTTTTT; j_call: TRBJ2-2; v_call: TRBV7-8; d_call: -; clone_size: -
cdr3_aa: CASSPFHQETQYF; cdr3_nt: TGTGCCAGCAGCCCCTTCCACCAAGAGACCCAGTACTTC; j_call: TRBJ2-5; v_call: TRBV7-9; d_call: -; clone_size: -
cdr3_aa: CASSSSHFLSLEGYTF; cdr3_nt: TGTGCCAGCAGTTCCTCCCATTTTCTCTCATTGGAAGGCTACACCTTC; j_call: TRBJ1-2; v_call: TRBV27; d_call: -; clone_size: -
cdr3_aa: CASSERTGGYGYTF; cdr3_nt: TGTGCCAGCAGCGAGCGGACAGGGGGCTATGGCTACACCTTC; j_call: TRBJ1-2; v_call: TRBV9; d_call: TRBD1; clone_size: -
cdr3_aa: CASKVRDVSYEQYF; cdr3_nt: TGTGCCAGTAAAGTCCGGGACGTATCCTACGAGCAGTACTTC; j_call: TRBJ2-7; v_call: TRBV2; d_call: -; clone_size: -
cdr3_aa: CASSWTGWGEKLFF; cdr3_nt: TGTGCCAGCAGCTGGACAGGGTGGGGTGAAAAACTGTTTTTT; j_call: TRBJ1-4; v_call: TRBV5-5; d_call: TRBD1; clone_size: -